This T cell receptor (beta chain) is drawn from a study of T cells after yellow fever vaccination. Germline CDR1 is SGHRS and CDR2 is YFSETQ. The V and J ends lost 4 bases and 0 bases respectively, with 13 bases between them. This CDR3 is 15 amino acids long. There are a few counts of this clonotype. UMIs and a universal primer site were added when TCR cDNA was made by 5'RACE template switching. TCRdb passed the 5' RACE reads through MiXCR, listing each CDR3 protein once. Of around 110,000 distinct CDR3 sequences listed, roughly 8.9% are singletons. The TCR originated in a man in his thirties or forties who received the YFV17D yellow fever vaccine. The material was CD8+ T cells sorted from PBMCs, obtained 45 days after the yellow fever booster vaccination. The genes are TRBV5-1 and TRBJ1-1, with D possibly TRBD1 on 5 matching bases. The CDR3 region has the DNA TGCGCCAGCAGCCCCGGAGGGGCCATGAACACTGAAGCTTTCTTT. It is translated as CASSPGGAMNTEAFF.